A selection of T cell receptor beta chains follows, all from one sample in a study of T cells in Graves' hyperthyroidism and ophthalmopathy. One entry per CDR3 protein, called by TCRdb with MiXCR from the multiplex PCR reads. The sample carries hundreds of thousands of distinct CDR3 sequences, approximately 15% recorded once. Material for sequencing was blood. Receptors originate from a man between 18 and 29 years old with Graves' ophthalmopathy. The CDR3 runs from the conserved cysteine through the conserved F or W. The D gene is left open where the match is weak. Only part of the rows carry a size: once, few, many, or a class if the clone is expanded.

j_call cdr3_length v_call d_call clone_size cdr3_nt cdr3_aa
TRBJ2-3 14 TRBV24-1 . many TGTGCCACCAGTAACCCCCCGGAAACAGATACGCAGTATTTT CATSNPPETDTQYF
TRBJ2-2 16 TRBV19 TRBD1 . TGTGCCAGTAGTATAGGGACAGGGGGCATAGGCGGGGAGCTGTTTTTT CASSIGTGGIGGELFF
TRBJ2-7 14 TRBV20-1 TRBD2 many TGCAGTGCTAGAGAACTAGCGGGAGAGTACGAGCAGTACTTC CSARELAGEYEQYF
TRBJ2-7 15 TRBV7-9 TRBD2 many TGTGCCAGCAGCTTAGCTAGCGGGGGTGCCTACGAGCAGTACTTC CASSLASGGAYEQYF
TRBJ1-2 13 TRBV13 . few TGTGCCAGCAGCTTAGGGGGATCGGAAGGCTACACCTTC CASSLGGSEGYTF
TRBJ1-1 15 TRBV7-9 TRBD1 many TGTGCCAGCAGCTTTGGCGGCAGGGGGGGCACTGAAGCTTTCTTT CASSFGGRGGTEAFF
TRBJ1-2 12 TRBV25-1 . . TGTGCCAGCAGGACAGCTAACTATGGCTACACCTTC CASRTANYGYTF
TRBJ1-3 14 TRBV10-1 TRBD1 once TGCGCCAGGGGGGACAGGGGCTCTGGAAACACCATATATTTT CARGDRGSGNTIYF
TRBJ1-2 14 TRBV6-1 . . TGTGCCAGCAGCGCCCAAACAGCGGCCTATGGCTACACCTTC CASSAQTAAYGYTF
TRBJ2-3 19 TRBV20-1 TRBD2 many TGCAGTGCCCAAACTTCGTCAACTAGCGTACCAGGAGGCACAGATACGCAGTATTTT CSAQTSSTSVPGGTDTQYF
TRBJ1-6 12 TRBV20-1 . few TGCAGTGCCCAACCCGGGAATTCACCCCTCCACTTT CSAQPGNSPLHF
TRBJ2-7 15 TRBV6-1 TRBD2 . TGTGCCAGCAGTGAGGGGACTAGCGGCCTCTACGAGCAGTACTTC CASSEGTSGLYEQYF
TRBJ2-5 15 TRBV13 . many TGTGCCAGCAGCCCCCTGACAGCCCTCCGGGAGACCCAGTACTTC CASSPLTALRETQYF
TRBJ1-4 13 TRBV2 . many TGTGCCAGCTCGAGGGATGAGTACGAAAAACTGTTTTTT CASSRDEYEKLFF
TRBJ1-2 17 TRBV2 . many TGTGCCAGCAGCGACGCGACCGCGGGGACCCTCTACTATGGCTACACCTTC CASSDATAGTLYYGYTF
TRBJ2-1 16 TRBV7-3 TRBD2 . TGTGCCAGCAGGACTGGGGCTAGCGGGAAGTACAATGAGCAGTTCTTC CASRTGASGKYNEQFF
TRBJ2-5 13 TRBV10-2 . many TGCGCCAGCGGTACAGGAGAGCAAGAGACCCAGTACTTC CASGTGEQETQYF
TRBJ1-4 13 TRBV2 . . TGTGCCAGCAGTGAAGCGCGGGCAGAAAAACTGTTTTTT CASSEARAEKLFF
TRBJ1-1 14 TRBV5-1 TRBD1 many TGCGCCAGCAGCTTCGACAGGGGATTCACTGAAGCTTTCTTT CASSFDRGFTEAFF
TRBJ2-7 15 TRBV12-3/TRBV12-4 TRBD1 few TGTGCCAGCAGTTCCGACAGGGGTCCTCGGGACGAGCAGTACTTC CASSSDRGPRDEQYF
TRBJ2-7 15 TRBV5-1 . many TGCGCCACCCAGCAATCCTCAGGGGGGCTCTACGAGCAGTACTTC CATQQSSGGLYEQYF